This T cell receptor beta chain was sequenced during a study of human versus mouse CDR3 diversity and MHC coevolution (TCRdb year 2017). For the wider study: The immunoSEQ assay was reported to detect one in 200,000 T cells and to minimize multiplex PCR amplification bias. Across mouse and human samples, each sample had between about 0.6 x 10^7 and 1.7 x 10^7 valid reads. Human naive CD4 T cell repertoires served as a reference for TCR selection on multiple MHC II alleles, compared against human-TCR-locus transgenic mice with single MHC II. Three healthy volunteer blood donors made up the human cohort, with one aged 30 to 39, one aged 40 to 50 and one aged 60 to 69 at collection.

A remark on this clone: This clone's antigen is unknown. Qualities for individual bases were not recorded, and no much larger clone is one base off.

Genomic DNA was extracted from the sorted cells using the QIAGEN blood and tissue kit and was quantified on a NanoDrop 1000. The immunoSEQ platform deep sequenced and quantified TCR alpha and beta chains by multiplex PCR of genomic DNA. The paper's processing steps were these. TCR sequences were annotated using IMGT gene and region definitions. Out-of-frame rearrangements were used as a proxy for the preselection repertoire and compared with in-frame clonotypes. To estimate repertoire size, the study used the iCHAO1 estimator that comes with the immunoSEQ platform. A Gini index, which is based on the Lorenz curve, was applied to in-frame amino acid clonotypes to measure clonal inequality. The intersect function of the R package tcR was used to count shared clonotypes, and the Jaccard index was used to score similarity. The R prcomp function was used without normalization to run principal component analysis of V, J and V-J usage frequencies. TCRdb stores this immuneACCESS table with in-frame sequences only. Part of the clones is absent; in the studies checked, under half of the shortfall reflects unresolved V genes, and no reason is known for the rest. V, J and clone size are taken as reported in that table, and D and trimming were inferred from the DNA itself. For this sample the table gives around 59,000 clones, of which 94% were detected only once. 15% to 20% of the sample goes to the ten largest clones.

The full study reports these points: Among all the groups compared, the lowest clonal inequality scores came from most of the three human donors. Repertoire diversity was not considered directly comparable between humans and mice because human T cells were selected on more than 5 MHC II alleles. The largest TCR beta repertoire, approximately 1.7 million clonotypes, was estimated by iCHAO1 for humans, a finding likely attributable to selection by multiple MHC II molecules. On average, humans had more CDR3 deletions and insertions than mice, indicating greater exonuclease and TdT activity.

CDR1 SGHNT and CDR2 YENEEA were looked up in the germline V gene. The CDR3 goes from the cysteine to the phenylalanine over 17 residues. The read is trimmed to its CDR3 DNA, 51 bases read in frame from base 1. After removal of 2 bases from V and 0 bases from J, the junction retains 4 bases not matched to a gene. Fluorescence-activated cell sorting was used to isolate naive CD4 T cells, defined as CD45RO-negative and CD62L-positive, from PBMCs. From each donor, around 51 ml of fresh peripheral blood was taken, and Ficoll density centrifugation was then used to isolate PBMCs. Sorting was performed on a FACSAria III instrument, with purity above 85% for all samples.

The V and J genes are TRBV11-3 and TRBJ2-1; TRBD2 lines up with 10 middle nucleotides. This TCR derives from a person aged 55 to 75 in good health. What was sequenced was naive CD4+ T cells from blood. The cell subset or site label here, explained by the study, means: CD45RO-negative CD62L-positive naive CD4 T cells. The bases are TGTGCCAGCAGCTTATTTGCTAGCGGGAGCTCCTACAATGAGCAGTTCTTC. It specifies CASSLFASGSSYNEQFF. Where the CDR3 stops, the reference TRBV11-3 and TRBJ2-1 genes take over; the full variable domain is EAGVVQSPRYKIIEKKQPVAFWCNPISGHNTLYWYLQNLGQGPELLIRYENEEAVDDSQLPKDRFSAERLKGVDSTLKIQPAELGDSAVYLCASSLFASGSSYNEQFFGPGTRLTVL.